This T cell receptor beta chain is drawn from a study of blood T cell repertoires in COVID-19. Study information: The study drew acute and convalescent COVID-19 samples from the United States, Italy and Spain. The analysed material was cDNA or gDNA that came from T cells, B-cell-depleted T cells, or PBMCs.

Per the authors' pipeline: Scientists estimated how many nucleated cells there were by amplifying reference gene primers. Profiled with immunoSEQ multiplex PCR; TCRdb holds only in-frame clones, not every one. The DNA was the basis for D and trimming; V, J and clone size are from that table. This table has 90,000 or so clones, 91% appearing once. This clonotype was obtained from a human donor with active COVID-19. The donor label of this sample is uncertain. Sequencing used peripheral blood.

The CDR3 loop reads CASSSGTGETQYF. In DNA, the CDR3 is TGTGCCAGCAGCTCTGGGACAGGGGAGACCCAGTACTTC. This chain links TRBV11-3 with TRBJ2-5, with TRBD1 matching over 9 bases. This CDR3 is built from 13 residues. Looked up from germline, CDR1 is SGHNT and CDR2 is YENEEA. Trimming took 4 bases from V and 5 from J; bases not matched to a gene: 2.